The source of this T cell receptor (beta chain) is a study of blood T cell repertoires in COVID-19. As for the study in general: COVID-19 samples collected from the United States, Italy and Spain covered acute and convalescent phases. In each case, the material was cDNA or gDNA derived from T cells, B-cell-depleted T cells, or PBMCs.

J gave up 6 bases and V 0 bases, and 9 bases lay outside the gene matches. The length of the CDR3 is 16 residues. The V gene's germline CDR1 is LGHNA and CDR2 YNFKEQ. In the source study's methods: Reference gene primer amplification yielded estimated nucleated cell counts. Libraries were prepared by immunoSEQ multiplex PCR; TCRdb keeps only in-frame clonotypes and omits some of them. Clonal size and the V and J genes are those of that table, whereas D and trimming came from the DNA. The sample has 150,000 to 200,000 clones; 70% to 90% are singletons. Sequenced material: peripheral blood. This receptor was obtained from a man aged 18 to 29 who had recovered from COVID-19. The chain uses TRBV4-2 and TRBJ2-7; 9 nucleotides line up with TRBD2. Here the CDR3 reads CASSQEASGIAIEQYF. The CDR3 DNA reads TGTGCCAGCAGCCAAGAGGCTAGCGGGATAGCTATCGAGCAGTACTTC.